This TCR beta chain emerged from a study of T cells and Merkel cell carcinoma outcomes. Study conclusions and caveats: Reportedly, T-cell repertoire with density predicts Merkel cell carcinoma outcomes.

Germline lookup yields CDR1 KGHSH and CDR2 LQKENI. The ends were cut back, 8 bases at V and 3 bases at J, with 11 bases in the middle. The CDR3 loop spans 12 amino acids. TCRdb's copy holds only in-frame clones and misses some; the assay was immunoSEQ multiplex PCR. The top ten clones hold 1.5% to 2% of a sample with roughly 15,000 clones, more than 90% of them seen once. Details on this clone: The antigen is undetermined.

The clonotype originates from a human donor with Merkel cell carcinoma. This chain links TRBV18 with TRBJ2-7; D possibly corresponds to TRBD1 (5 bases). Sequenced: tumor tissue from Merkel cell carcinoma. For the CDR3, the DNA is TGTGCCAGCGCATCAGACAGCTACGAGCAGTACTTC. This encodes CASASDSYEQYF.